This T cell receptor (beta chain) was captured in a study of T cell clonotyping in hematopoietic cell transplantation. The study's findings and limits: CD4 and CD8 repertoire contributions could not be separated without sorting.

Regarding this clone: Its antigen is currently unknown.

Only in-frame clones appear in the TCRdb table, and some are missing; sequencing was by immunoSEQ multiplex PCR. Of roughly 40,000 clones listed, about 95% are singletons. CDR1 is SGHTA and CDR2 is FQGNSA in the germline V gene. V was shortened by 2 bases and J by 14 bases, with 16 bases between the two germline ends. CDR3 length: 13 residues. Sequencing was done on a sample of peripheral blood mononuclear cells. The chain carries TRBV7-2 and TRBJ1-3; unclear D gene. The sequence was obtained from a man aged 25 to 40 in good health. Some clones in this sample may be carry-over from other donors' samples. For the CDR3, the DNA is TGTGCCAGCAGCTTAATTCTACTTGGTCAGGTATATTTT. Translated, it gives CASSLILLGQVYF.